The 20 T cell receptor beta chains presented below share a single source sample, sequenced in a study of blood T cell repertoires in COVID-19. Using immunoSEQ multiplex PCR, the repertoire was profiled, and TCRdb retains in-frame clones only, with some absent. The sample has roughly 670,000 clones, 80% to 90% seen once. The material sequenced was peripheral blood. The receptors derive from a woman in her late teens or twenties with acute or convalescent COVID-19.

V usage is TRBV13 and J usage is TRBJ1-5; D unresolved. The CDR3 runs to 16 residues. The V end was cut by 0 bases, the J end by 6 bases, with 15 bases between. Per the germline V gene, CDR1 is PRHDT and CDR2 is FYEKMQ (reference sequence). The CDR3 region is CASSLGKTSLVQPQHF. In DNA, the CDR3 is TGTGCCAGCAGCTTAGGTAAGACATCATTGGTTCAGCCCCAGCATTTT.

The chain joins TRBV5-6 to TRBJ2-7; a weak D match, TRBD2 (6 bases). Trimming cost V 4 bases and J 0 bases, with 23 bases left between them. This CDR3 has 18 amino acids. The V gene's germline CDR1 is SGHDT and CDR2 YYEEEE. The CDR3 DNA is TGTGCCAGCAGCCCGGAGGGTCCGTCCAGGGCTTACTCCTACGAGCAGTACTTC. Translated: CASSPEGPSRAYSYEQYF.

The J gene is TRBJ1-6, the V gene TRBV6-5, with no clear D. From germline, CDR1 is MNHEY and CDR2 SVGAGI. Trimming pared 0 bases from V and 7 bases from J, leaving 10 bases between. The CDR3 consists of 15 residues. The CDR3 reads CASSYSTVSNSPLHF. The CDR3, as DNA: TGTGCCAGCAGTTACTCGACTGTGTCAAATTCACCCCTCCACTTT.

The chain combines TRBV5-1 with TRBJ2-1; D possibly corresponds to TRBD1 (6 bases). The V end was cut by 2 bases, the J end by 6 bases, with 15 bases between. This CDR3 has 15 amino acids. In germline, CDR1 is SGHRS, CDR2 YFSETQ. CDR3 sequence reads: CASSFGTSEINEQFF. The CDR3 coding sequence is TGCGCCAGCAGCTTCGGGACATCGGAGATCAATGAGCAGTTCTTC. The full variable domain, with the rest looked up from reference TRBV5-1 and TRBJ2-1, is KAGVTQTPRYLIKTRGQQVTLSCSPISGHRSVSWYQQTPGQGLQFLFEYFSETQRNKGNFPGRFSGRQFSNSRSEMNVSTLELGDSALYLCASSFGTSEINEQFFGPGTRLTVL.

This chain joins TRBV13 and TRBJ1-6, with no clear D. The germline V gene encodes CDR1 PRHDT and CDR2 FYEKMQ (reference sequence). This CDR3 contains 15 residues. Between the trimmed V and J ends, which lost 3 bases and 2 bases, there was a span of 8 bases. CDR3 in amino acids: CASSFLRPYNSPLHF. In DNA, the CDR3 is TGTGCCAGCAGCTTTCTGAGGCCCTATAATTCACCCCTCCACTTT. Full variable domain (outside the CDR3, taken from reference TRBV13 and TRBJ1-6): AAGVIQSPRHLIKEKRETATLKCYPIPRHDTVYWYQQGPGQDPQFLISFYEKMQSDKGSIPDRFSAQQFSDYHSELNMSSLELGDSALYFCASSFLRPYNSPLHFGNGTRLTVT.

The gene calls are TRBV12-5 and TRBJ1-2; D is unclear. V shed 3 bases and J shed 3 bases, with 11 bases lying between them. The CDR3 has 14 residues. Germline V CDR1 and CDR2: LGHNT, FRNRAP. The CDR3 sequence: CASGFVPRDYGYTF. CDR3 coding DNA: TGTGCTAGTGGTTTTGTCCCTCGGGACTATGGCTACACCTTC.

The CDR3 loop reads CASSFASYGYTF. In nucleotides, the CDR3 is TGTGCCAGCAGTTTTGCCAGCTATGGCTACACCTTC. V is TRBV12-3 or TRBV12-4 and J is TRBJ1-2, with D unresolved. V was cut by 3 bases and J by 4 bases, with 6 bases left in between. This CDR3 comprises 12 residues.

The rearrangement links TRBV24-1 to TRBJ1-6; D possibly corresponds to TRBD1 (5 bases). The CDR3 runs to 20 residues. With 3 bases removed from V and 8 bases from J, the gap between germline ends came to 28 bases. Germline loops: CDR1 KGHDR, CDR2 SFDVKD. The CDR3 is CATSDATRGDGRAGYSPLHF. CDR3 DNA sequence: TGTGCCACCAGTGATGCCACCCGGGGGGACGGCCGGGCGGGTTATTCACCCCTCCACTTT.

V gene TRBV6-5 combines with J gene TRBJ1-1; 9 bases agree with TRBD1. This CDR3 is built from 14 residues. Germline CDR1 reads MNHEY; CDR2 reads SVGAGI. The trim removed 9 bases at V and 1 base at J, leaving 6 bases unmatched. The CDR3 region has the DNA TGTGCCAGAGACAGGGGGAATCAGAACACTGAAGCTTTCTTT. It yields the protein CARDRGNQNTEAFF.

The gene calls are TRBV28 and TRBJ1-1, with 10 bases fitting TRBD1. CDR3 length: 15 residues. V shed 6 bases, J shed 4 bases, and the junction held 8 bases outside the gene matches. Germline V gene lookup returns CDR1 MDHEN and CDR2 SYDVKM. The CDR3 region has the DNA TGTGCCAGCAGCAAAGACAGGGGGCTGGGCACTGAAGCTTTCTTT. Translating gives CASSKDRGLGTEAFF.

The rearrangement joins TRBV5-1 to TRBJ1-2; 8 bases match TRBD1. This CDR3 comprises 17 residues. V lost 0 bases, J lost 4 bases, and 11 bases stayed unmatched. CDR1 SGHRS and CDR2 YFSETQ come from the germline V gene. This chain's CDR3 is CASSLGPSGQGVYGYTF. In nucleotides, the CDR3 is TGCGCCAGCAGCTTGGGACCCTCTGGACAGGGTGTCTATGGCTACACCTTC.

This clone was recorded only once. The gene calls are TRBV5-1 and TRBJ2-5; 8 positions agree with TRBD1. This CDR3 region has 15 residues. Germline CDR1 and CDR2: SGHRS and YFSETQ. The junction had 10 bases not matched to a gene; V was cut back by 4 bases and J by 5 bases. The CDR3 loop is CASSDRDRFFETQYF. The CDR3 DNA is TGCGCCAGCAGCGACCGGGACAGGTTTTTTGAGACCCAGTACTTC.

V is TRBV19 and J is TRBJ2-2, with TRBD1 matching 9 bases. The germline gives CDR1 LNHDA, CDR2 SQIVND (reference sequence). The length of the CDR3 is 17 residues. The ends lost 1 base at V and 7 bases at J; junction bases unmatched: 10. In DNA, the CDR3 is TGTGCCAGTAGTATAGGCGGGACAGGGTTTTTCGACGGGGAGCTGTTTTTT. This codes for CASSIGGTGFFDGELFF.

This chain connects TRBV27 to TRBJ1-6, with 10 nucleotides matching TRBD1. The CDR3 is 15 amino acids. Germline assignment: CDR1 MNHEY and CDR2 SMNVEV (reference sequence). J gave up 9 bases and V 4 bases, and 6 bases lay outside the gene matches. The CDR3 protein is CASSSGRTGGSPLHF. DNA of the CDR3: TGTGCCAGCAGTTCTGGGAGGACAGGGGGTTCACCCCTCCACTTT.

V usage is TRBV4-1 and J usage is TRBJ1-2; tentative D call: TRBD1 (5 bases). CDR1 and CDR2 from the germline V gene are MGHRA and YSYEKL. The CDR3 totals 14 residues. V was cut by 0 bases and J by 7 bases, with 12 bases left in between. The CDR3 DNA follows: TGCGCCAGCAGCCAAGATCGGGACTCCTCTGGCTACACCTTC. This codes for CASSQDRDSSGYTF.

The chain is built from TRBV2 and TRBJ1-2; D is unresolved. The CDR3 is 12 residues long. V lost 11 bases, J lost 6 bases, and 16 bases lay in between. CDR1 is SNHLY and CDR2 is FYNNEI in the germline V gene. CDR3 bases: TGTGCCCGGACCCGGGATCCACATGGCTACACCTTC. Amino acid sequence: CARTRDPHGYTF. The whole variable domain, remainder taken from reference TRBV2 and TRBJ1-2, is EPEVTQTPSHQVTQMGQEVILRCVPISNHLYFYWYRQILGQKVEFLVSFYNNEISEKSEIFDDQFSVERPDGSNFTLKIRSTKLEDSAMYFCARTRDPHGYTFGSGTRLTVV.

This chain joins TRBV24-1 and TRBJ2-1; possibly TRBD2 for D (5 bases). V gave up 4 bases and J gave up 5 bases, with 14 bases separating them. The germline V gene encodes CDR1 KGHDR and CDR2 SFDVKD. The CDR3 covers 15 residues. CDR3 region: CATSDPSPGNNEQFF. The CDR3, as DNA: TGTGCCACCAGTGACCCCAGTCCCGGGAACAATGAGCAGTTCTTC.

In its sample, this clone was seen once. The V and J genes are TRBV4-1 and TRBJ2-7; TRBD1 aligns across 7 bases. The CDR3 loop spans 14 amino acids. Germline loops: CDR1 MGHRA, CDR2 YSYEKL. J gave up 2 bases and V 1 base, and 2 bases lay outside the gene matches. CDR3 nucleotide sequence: TGCGCCAGCAGCCAAGGACAGGGTACCTACGAGCAGTACTTC. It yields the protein CASSQGQGTYEQYF.

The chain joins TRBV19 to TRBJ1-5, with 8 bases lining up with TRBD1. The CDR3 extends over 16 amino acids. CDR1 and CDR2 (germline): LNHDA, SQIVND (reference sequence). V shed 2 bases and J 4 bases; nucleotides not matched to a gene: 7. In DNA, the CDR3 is TGTGCCAGTAGTATATGGGCACAGGGGGGAAATCAGCCCCAGCATTTT. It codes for CASSIWAQGGNQPQHF.

The chain's CDR3 is CAIRSDSLRGYTF. The CDR3 DNA reads TGTGCCATCCGTTCGGACAGCCTGCGGGGCTACACCTTC. V gene TRBV10-3 combines with J gene TRBJ1-2, with D possibly TRBD1 on 6 matching bases. The ends were cut back, 8 bases at V and 8 bases at J, with 18 bases in the middle. CDR1 ENHRY and CDR2 SYGVKD come from the germline V gene. This CDR3 comprises 13 residues.